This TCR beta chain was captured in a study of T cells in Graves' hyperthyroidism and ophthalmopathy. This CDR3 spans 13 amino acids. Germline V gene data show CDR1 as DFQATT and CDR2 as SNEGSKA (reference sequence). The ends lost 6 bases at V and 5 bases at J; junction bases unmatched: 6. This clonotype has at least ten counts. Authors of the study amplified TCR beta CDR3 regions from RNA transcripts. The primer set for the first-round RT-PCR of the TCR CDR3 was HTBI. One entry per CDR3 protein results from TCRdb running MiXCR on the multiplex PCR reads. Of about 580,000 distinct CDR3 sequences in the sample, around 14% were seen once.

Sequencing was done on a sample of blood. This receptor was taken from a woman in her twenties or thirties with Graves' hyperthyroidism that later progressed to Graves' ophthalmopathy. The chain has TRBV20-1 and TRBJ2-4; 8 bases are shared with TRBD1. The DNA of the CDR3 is TGCAGTGCCCGACGGACAGGGCAAAACATTCAGTACTTC. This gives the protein CSARRTGQNIQYF.